Listed here are 21 T cell receptor beta chains from one sample, sequenced in a study of siplizumab effects on memory and regulatory T cells. Sequenced by immunoSEQ multiplex PCR; TCRdb stores in-frame clones only, minus some. Among some 90,000 clones listed, 85% to 90% were seen once. Sequences were obtained from CD4+ T cells sorted from blood. These receptor sequences come from a human donor in good health.

Only a few counts were recorded for this clone. V and J are TRBV4-1 and TRBJ2-1; D tentatively reads TRBD1 or TRBD2 (5 bases each). Germline V gene data show CDR1 as MGHRA and CDR2 as YSYEKL. V was cut by 1 base and J by 0 bases, with 19 bases left in between. This CDR3 spans 19 amino acids. This CDR3 reads CASSQGALRRDGSYNEQFF. CDR3 nucleotides: TGCGCCAGCAGCCAAGGCGCGTTAAGAAGGGACGGCTCCTACAATGAGCAGTTCTTC.

This clone was observed a single time. The chain's CDR3 is CASRKRGRLSTDTQYF. CDR3 bases: TGTGCCAGTAGGAAGCGGGGGAGGCTCAGCACAGATACGCAGTATTTT. V usage is TRBV19 and J usage is TRBJ2-3; 8 bases line up with TRBD2. The length of the CDR3 is 16 residues. Germline V gene sequence: CDR1 LNHDA, CDR2 SQIVND (reference sequence). With V trimmed by 6 bases and J by 0 bases, 8 bases remained unmatched.

V and J are TRBV7-2 and TRBJ2-2; D is unresolved. V was shortened by 3 bases and J by 1 base, with 12 bases between the two germline ends. Germline CDR1 reads SGHTA; CDR2 reads FQGNSA. There are 16 residues in the CDR3. The CDR3 nucleotides read TGTGCCAGCAGCTTGGTATACATCATGAACACCGGGGAGCTGTTTTTT. Translation: CASSLVYIMNTGELFF. Complete variable domain (other parts from reference TRBV7-2 and TRBJ2-2): GAGVSQSPSNKVTEKGKDVELRCDPISGHTALYWYRQSLGQGLEFLIYFQGNSAPDKSGLPSDRFSAERTGGSVSTLTIQRTQQEDSAVYLCASSLVYIMNTGELFFGEGSRLTVL.

This chain joins TRBV30 and TRBJ2-1; 7 nucleotides line up with TRBD1. V lost 3 bases and J lost 6; bases outside the gene matches: 5. Germline-derived CDR1 and CDR2 are GTSNPN and SVGIG (reference sequence). There are 13 residues in the CDR3. The CDR3, as DNA: TGTGCCTGGAGAGGGGGCGCGGGCAATGAGCAGTTCTTC. Translation gives CAWRGGAGNEQFF.

This clone was recorded a few times. The rearrangement joins TRBV25-1 to TRBJ1-1, with a weak D call TRBD1 (6 bases). This CDR3 has 13 amino acids. V was trimmed by 2 bases and J by 5 bases, leaving 9 bases between them. Germline V gene data show CDR1 as MGHDK and CDR2 as SYGVNS. CDR3 sequence: CASSEPGATEAFF. CDR3 in DNA: TGTGCCAGCAGTGAACCGGGGGCAACTGAAGCTTTCTTT.

This rearrangement joins TRBV4-1 to TRBJ2-3; D gene ambiguous. Germline-derived CDR1 and CDR2 are MGHRA and YSYEKL. The CDR3 length is 17 residues. Trimming cost V 3 bases and J 3 bases, with 19 bases left between them. CDR3 DNA: TGCGCCAGCAGCCAGCCGGTAAGAACTAAGAAGACAGATACGCAGTATTTT. The encoded protein is CASSQPVRTKKTDTQYF.

This chain uses TRBV6-1 with TRBJ1-2; no reliable D call. The CDR3 runs 12 residues. Germline V gene data show CDR1 as MNHNS and CDR2 as SASEGT. Trimming left V 6 bases short and J 6 bases short, with 11 bases between. The CDR3 DNA sequence: TGTGCCAGCAGCAGACACCTGAATGGCTACACCTTC. This sequence encodes CASSRHLNGYTF.

The V and J genes are TRBV30 and TRBJ2-1; D may correspond to TRBD1 or TRBD2 (5 bases each). Germline loops: CDR1 GTSNPN, CDR2 SVGIG (reference sequence). Deletions cut 4 bases from V and 10 bases from J, with 14 bases between. This CDR3 has 12 amino acids. CDR3 DNA sequence: TGTGCCTGGACACCGGGACCCCTGGAGCAGTTCTTC. Its translation: CAWTPGPLEQFF.

The gene calls are TRBV27 and TRBJ2-1; 10 bases match TRBD1. The CDR3 has 13 residues. V shed 10 bases and J 4 bases; nucleotides not matched to a gene: 4. Germline V gene sequence: CDR1 MNHEY, CDR2 SMNVEV (reference sequence). For the CDR3, the DNA is TGTGCCACACGGGACAGGGGATACAATGAGCAGTTCTTC. Translated, it gives CATRDRGYNEQFF.

The V and J genes are TRBV9 and TRBJ1-2; the D gene is possibly TRBD1 (5 bases). CDR1 SGDLS and CDR2 YYNGEE come from the germline V gene. V was cut by 3 bases and J by 5 bases, with 14 bases left in between. The CDR3 contains 14 residues. The CDR3 is CASSGGDGSYGYTF. CDR3 bases: TGTGCCAGCAGCGGGGGGGACGGATCATATGGCTACACCTTC.

This clone showed up just a few times. J is TRBJ1-1 and V is TRBV5-1; a weak D match, TRBD1 (5 bases). The CDR3 contains 14 residues. Per germline, CDR1 SGHRS and CDR2 YFSETQ. V was trimmed by 7 bases and J by 1 base, leaving 14 bases between them. CDR3 amino acids: CASRSQGGNTEAFF. CDR3 nucleotides: TGCGCCAGCCGCTCCCAGGGCGGGAACACTGAAGCTTTCTTT. Drawing the rest from reference TRBV5-1 and TRBJ1-1, the complete variable domain is KAGVTQTPRYLIKTRGQQVTLSCSPISGHRSVSWYQQTPGQGLQFLFEYFSETQRNKGNFPGRFSGRQFSNSRSEMNVSTLELGDSALYLCASRSQGGNTEAFFGQGTRLTVV.

This CDR3 reads CASSPPTGLGIQYF. The CDR3 DNA sequence: TGTGCCAGCAGTCCCCCGACAGGGCTTGGCATTCAGTACTTC. V usage is TRBV11-2 and J usage is TRBJ2-4, with 7 bases fitting TRBD1. In germline, CDR1 is SGHAT, CDR2 FQNNGV. Germline trimming cut 6 bases from V and 9 bases from J; bases unmatched to any gene: 11. The CDR3 sequence is 14 residues long.

There are a few counts of this clone. V usage is TRBV6-1 and J usage is TRBJ1-1; the D is unclear. The CDR3 has 14 amino acids. Germline values: CDR1 MNHNS, CDR2 SASEGT. The V gene lost 10 bases and the J gene lost 1 base, with 16 bases spanning the gap. The CDR3 bases are TGTGCCATCAGAGAATGGACCGCGAACACTGAAGCTTTCTTT. Amino acids: CAIREWTANTEAFF.

The sample holds a few counts of this clone. The V call is TRBV5-8, the J call TRBJ1-2; D is possibly TRBD1 (5 bases). V lost 5 bases and J 4 bases, leaving 18 bases between the germline ends. This CDR3 is built from 15 residues. CDR1 is SGHTS and CDR2 is YDEGEE in the germline V gene. The chain's CDR3 is CASRRYFGTAYGYTF. The CDR3 DNA reads TGTGCCAGCAGGCGATACTTCGGGACGGCCTATGGCTACACCTTC. Full variable domain (remainder filled in from reference TRBV5-8 and TRBJ1-2): EAGVTQSPTHLIKTRGQQATLRCSPISGHTSVYWYQQALGLGLQFLLWYDEGEERNRGNFPPRFSGRQFPNYSSELNVNALELEDSALYLCASRRYFGTAYGYTFGSGTRLTVV.

This sequence joins TRBV11-1 and TRBJ2-2, with D possibly matching TRBD2 (6 bases). CDR1 is SGHAT and CDR2 is FQDESV in the germline V gene (reference sequence). Trimming took 5 bases from V and 0 from J, leaving 13 bases between them. This CDR3 is built from 16 residues. The CDR3 region is CASSPNSGTNTGELFF. The CDR3 DNA follows: TGTGCCAGCAGCCCAAATAGCGGTACGAACACCGGGGAGCTGTTTTTT.

The rearrangement uses TRBV18 and TRBJ2-1; D may be TRBD1 (6 bases). Trimming shortened V by 1 base and J by 4 bases, and 17 bases separated the two germline ends. The CDR3 is 17 residues long. Germline values: CDR1 KGHSH, CDR2 LQKENI. The CDR3 DNA sequence: TGTGCCAGCTCACCACTTACACAGGGATCCCCTTACAATGAGCAGTTCTTC. Its protein product is CASSPLTQGSPYNEQFF.

The chain joins TRBV18 to TRBJ2-3, with unresolved D. Germline CDR1 reads KGHSH; CDR2 reads LQKENI. There are 15 residues in the CDR3. V lost 1 base, J lost 1 base, and 9 bases lay in between. This CDR3 reads CASSPLRPGTDTQYF. The CDR3 region has the DNA TGTGCCAGCTCACCACTGAGACCGGGCACAGATACGCAGTATTTT.

The V and J genes are TRBV6-5 and TRBJ1-1, with unresolved D. CDR1 and CDR2 from the germline V gene are MNHEY and SVGAGI. V was cut by 5 bases and J by 1 base, with 8 bases left in between. This CDR3 spans 13 amino acids. As DNA, the CDR3 is TGTGCCAGCAGTCGGGGTACGAACACTGAAGCTTTCTTT. It encodes CASSRGTNTEAFF.

This clone was observed a single time. The chain uses TRBV6-1 and TRBJ2-3; D might be TRBD2 (6 bases). Trimming cost V 7 bases and J 3 bases, with 14 bases left between them. The CDR3 is 14 amino acids. Germline V CDR1 and CDR2: MNHNS, SASEGT. The CDR3 reads CASNRPAGTDTQYF. The CDR3 coding sequence is TGTGCCAGCAATCGGCCAGCGGGTACAGATACGCAGTATTTT.

The V and J genes are TRBV7-9 and TRBJ1-4; D might be TRBD1 (5 bases). Trimming removed 4 bases at V and 4 bases at J, with 10 bases between. CDR1 SEHNR and CDR2 FQNEAQ come from the germline V gene (reference sequence). The CDR3 consists of 14 residues. This chain's CDR3 is CASSSWGGNEKLFF. The CDR3 nucleotides read TGTGCCAGCAGCTCGTGGGGGGGTAATGAAAAACTGTTTTTT.

This clone was counted once. The rearrangement joins TRBV5-1 to TRBJ2-4, with TRBD2 as a possible D gene (6 bases). The germline V and J ends were trimmed by 0 bases and 0 bases, with 10 bases remaining between them. The CDR3 length is 16 residues. Germline V CDR1 and CDR2: SGHRS, YFSETQ. The CDR3 spells CASSLVGGVAKNIQYF. For the CDR3, the DNA is TGCGCCAGCAGCTTGGTGGGGGGAGTAGCCAAAAACATTCAGTACTTC.